What follows describes a single T cell receptor (beta chain). Its antigen remains unidentified. The data were obtained in a study of T cell repertoires in cytomegalovirus infection. In the study overall: Newly reported HLA-C-restricted and thoroughly characterized HLA-B-restricted CMV epitopes were employed. Findings of the study overall: Clonotype analysis showed dominance of the ex vivo response by HLA-C-restricted CMV-specific TCR beta clonotypes.

TCRdb reprocessed the reads via MiXCR and lists one record per CDR3 protein. The table has roughly 160,000 distinct CDR3 sequences, roughly 20% seen once. In germline, CDR1 is SGHTA, CDR2 FQGNSA. CDR3 length: 13 residues. V dropped 1 base and J dropped 4 bases, with 8 bases sitting between them. The clonotype was recovered from a human donor in good health (CMV status not recorded). Some clones in this sample may be carry-over from other donors' samples. The sample here was CD8+ T cells from cultured PBMCs, taken from culture after CMV antigen stimulation. The chain uses TRBV7-2 and TRBJ2-7; D remains ambiguous. The CDR3 region has the DNA TGTGCCAGCAGCTTAGTACATCCTTACGAGCAGTACTTC. Translating it yields CASSLVHPYEQYF.